One and the same sample provided the 25 T cell receptor beta chains below, sequenced in a study of CD8 T cells in ankylosing spondylitis. The study, taken as a whole, reports: For ankylosing spondylitis blood, a TCR beta motif of under 10 highly homologous variants appeared characteristic.

TCRdb re-analysed the 5' RACE reads in MiXCR, keeping a single row per CDR3 protein. In the table there are about 750,000 distinct CDR3 sequences, around a fifth of which are singletons. No antigen is known for these receptors. What was sequenced was blood, either unsorted or a sorted T cell fraction (not recorded which). Every receptor here comes from a male donor with ankylosing spondylitis.

The CDR3 DNA is TGTGCCAGCACCACGAGGGGAAGGGACGAGCAGTACTTC. This sequence encodes CASTTRGRDEQYF. The chain couples TRBV3-1 to TRBJ2-7, with D tentatively TRBD1 or TRBD2 (5 bases each). The CDR3 totals 13 residues. The V gene lost 7 bases and the J gene lost 5 bases, with 15 bases spanning the gap. Germline loops: CDR1 LGHDT, CDR2 YNNKEL (reference sequence).

This rearrangement joins TRBV20-1 to TRBJ1-1, with TRBD1 matching over 9 bases. The J segment lost 0 bases and the V segment lost 4 bases, leaving 6 bases of the junction unmatched. Germline CDR1 DFQATT, CDR2 SNEGSKA (reference sequence). The CDR3 runs 15 residues. The CDR3 sequence is CSATDRGTLNTEAFF. As DNA, the CDR3 is TGCAGTGCTACCGACAGGGGGACCTTGAACACTGAAGCTTTCTTT.

This clonotype came up a few times. This chain links TRBV7-7 with TRBJ2-7; D gene uncertain. The CDR3 loop spans 13 amino acids. The germline V gene encodes CDR1 SSHAT and CDR2 FNYEAQ (reference sequence). Trimming removed 5 bases at V and 3 bases at J, with 11 bases between. The CDR3 here is CASSPRLDYEQYF. The DNA for the CDR3 is TGTGCCAGCAGCCCCCGACTGGACTACGAGCAGTACTTC. Combining the CDR3 with reference TRBV7-7 and TRBJ2-7 gives the whole variable domain GAGVSQSPRYKVTKRGQDVTLRCDPISSHATLYWYQQALGQGPEFLTYFNYEAQPDKSGLPSDRFSAERPEGSISTLTIQRTEQRDSAMYRCASSPRLDYEQYFGPGTRLTVT.

The V call is TRBV12-3 or TRBV12-4, the J call TRBJ1-2, with 8 bases aligning to TRBD1. Unmatched junction bases numbered 17, after V lost 6 bases and J lost 8 bases. The CDR3 totals 16 residues. Here the CDR3 DNA reads TGTGCCAGCAGCCACCGGGACAGGTGGCCGTATGGAGGCTACACCTTC. Its translation: CASSHRDRWPYGGYTF.

The chain couples TRBV30 to TRBJ2-7; 8 nucleotides align to TRBD1. Looked up from germline, CDR1 is GTSNPN and CDR2 is SVGIG (reference sequence). This CDR3 is 13 amino acids long. Trimming cost V 3 bases and J 2 bases; bases outside gene matches: 3. Here the CDR3 reads CAWSTGGTYEQYF. The CDR3 nucleotides are TGTGCCTGGAGCACAGGGGGGACCTACGAGCAGTACTTC.

There are a few counts of this clonotype. The chain couples TRBV5-1 to TRBJ2-7; TRBD2 matches at 13 bases. Looked up from germline, CDR1 is SGHRS and CDR2 is YFSETQ. V lost 4 bases and J lost 2; bases outside the gene matches: 9. The CDR3 spans 17 residues. Here the CDR3 reads CASSARTSGSGTYEQYF. DNA for the CDR3: TGCGCCAGCAGCGCCCGGACTAGCGGGAGTGGCACCTACGAGCAGTACTTC.

V is TRBV10-3 and J is TRBJ2-7; 7 nucleotides align to TRBD1. V lost 6 bases, J lost 1 base, and 6 bases stayed unmatched. CDR3 length: 14 residues. Germline V gene lookup returns CDR1 ENHRY and CDR2 SYGVKD. The CDR3 DNA is TGTGCCATCAGCTCGGGACAGCCTTCCTACGAGCAGTACTTC. This gives the protein CAISSGQPSYEQYF.

The chain carries TRBV29-1 and TRBJ2-1; possible D gene TRBD2, 5 bases. Looked up from germline, CDR1 is SQVTM and CDR2 is ANQGSEA. Trimming stripped 5 bases from V and 4 bases from J, with 15 bases between. CDR3 length: 14 residues. The CDR3 reads CSVKGLAWYNEQFF. The DNA for the CDR3 is TGCAGCGTTAAGGGCCTAGCTTGGTACAATGAGCAGTTCTTC.

This clonotype came up many times. The CDR3 is CASRLTGATDTQYF. The DNA for the CDR3 is TGCGCCAGCAGACTAACAGGAGCCACAGATACGCAGTATTTT. J is TRBJ2-3 and V is TRBV5-1; weak D call: TRBD1 (5 bases). In germline, CDR1 is SGHRS, CDR2 YFSETQ. V was pared by 5 bases and J by 2 bases, with 12 bases between. This CDR3 region has 14 residues.

This clonotype was detected a few times. The chain employs TRBV7-9 and TRBJ1-1; 10 bases map to TRBD1. Germline values: CDR1 SEHNR, CDR2 FQNEAQ (reference sequence). CDR3 length: 14 amino acids. Unmatched junction bases numbered 4, after V lost 5 bases and J lost 4 bases. The CDR3 reads CASSRQGASTEAFF. CDR3 nucleotide sequence: TGTGCCAGCAGCCGACAGGGGGCGAGCACTGAAGCTTTCTTT.

The V gene is TRBV2, the J gene TRBJ1-1, with 7 bases matching TRBD1. Germline values: CDR1 SNHLY, CDR2 FYNNEI. This CDR3 contains 15 residues. V lost 4 bases, J lost 5 bases, and 10 bases stayed unmatched. The CDR3 sequence is CASSVTGAPGTEAFF. DNA of the CDR3: TGTGCCAGCAGTGTTACAGGGGCCCCGGGTACTGAAGCTTTCTTT.

This clonotype was found a few times. V usage is TRBV27 and J usage is TRBJ2-3; D might be TRBD2 (7 bases). Deletions cut 3 bases from V and 2 bases from J, with 21 bases between. The CDR3 spans 18 residues. Germline V gene lookup returns CDR1 MNHEY and CDR2 SMNVEV (reference sequence). The CDR3 coding sequence is TGTGCCAGCAGTTTTGGCGAGGGGGGGCCCCCATACACAGATACGCAGTATTTT. Translation: CASSFGEGGPPYTDTQYF.

The sample holds many counts of this clonotype. The chain has TRBV29-1 and TRBJ2-5; D ambiguous. The ends were cut back, 3 bases at V and 2 bases at J, with 7 bases in the middle. Germline values: CDR1 SQVTM, CDR2 ANQGSEA. The CDR3 spans 12 residues. As DNA, the CDR3 is TGCAGCGTTGAGATATTACAAGAGACCCAGTACTTC. It yields the protein CSVEILQETQYF.

This CDR3 is CASSPGTIGETQYF. Written as DNA, the CDR3 is TGCGCCAGCAGCCCCGGGACTATCGGGGAGACCCAGTACTTC. V gene TRBV4-1 combines with J gene TRBJ2-5, with 7 bases matching TRBD2. V was clipped by 4 bases and J by 5 bases; unmatched bases: 7. CDR3 length: 14 residues. CDR1 is MGHRA and CDR2 is YSYEKL in the germline V gene.

The CDR3 sequence is CASSHPAGDRRKTSGSGTQYF. In nucleotides, the CDR3 is TGTGCCAGCAGCCATCCCGCCGGAGACAGAAGGAAGACTAGCGGGAGCGGTACGCAGTATTTT. The V gene is TRBV3-1, the J gene TRBJ2-3; 12 bases align to TRBD2. V dropped 3 bases and J dropped 8; count of bases not matched to a gene: 24. The germline V gene has CDR1 LGHDT and CDR2 YNNKEL (reference sequence). This CDR3 is 21 amino acids long.

The chain couples TRBV5-6 to TRBJ2-2, with 11 bases matching TRBD1. CDR1 is SGHDT and CDR2 is YYEEEE in the germline V gene. The CDR3 length is 17 residues. J was trimmed by 0 bases and V by 4 bases; bases with no gene match: 5. The CDR3 region has the DNA TGTGCCAGCAGCCGCCCGGGACAGGGGGCGAACACCGGGGAGCTGTTTTTT. Translating it yields CASSRPGQGANTGELFF.

CDR3 DNA: TGCGCCAGCAGGGTGACTAGTTCGCGGTACAATGAGCAGTTCTTC. Protein product: CASRVTSSRYNEQFF. The J gene is TRBJ2-1, the V gene TRBV5-1; tentatively, D is TRBD2 (6 bases). Germline-derived CDR1 and CDR2 are SGHRS and YFSETQ. The CDR3 is 15 residues long. V was cut by 5 bases and J by 4 bases, with 16 bases left in between.

This clonotype has more than one count but fewer than ten. The rearrangement uses TRBV7-3 and TRBJ2-3; 12 bases are a match to TRBD2. This CDR3 is built from 16 residues. Germline lookup yields CDR1 SGHTA and CDR2 FQGTGA. The V gene end was trimmed by 3 bases and the J gene end by 3 bases; junction bases not matched to a gene: 4. This CDR3 reads CASSFLAGGLTDTQYF. DNA for the CDR3: TGTGCCAGCAGCTTCCTAGCGGGGGGGCTAACAGATACGCAGTATTTT.

The genes are TRBV19 and TRBJ2-4; D is tentatively TRBD1 or TRBD2 (5 bases each). The ends were cut back, 4 bases at V and 5 bases at J, with 12 bases in the middle. CDR1 and CDR2 (germline): LNHDA, SQIVND (reference sequence). CDR3 length equals 14 residues. The CDR3 DNA sequence: TGTGCCAGTAGTAGTCCGGGACGGGAAAACATTCAGTACTTC. This translates into CASSSPGRENIQYF.

V and J are TRBV13 and TRBJ2-2, with D hard to call. This CDR3 region has 13 residues. V lost 5 bases, J lost 3 bases, and 7 bases lay in between. Looked up from germline, CDR1 is PRHDT and CDR2 is FYEKMQ (reference sequence). DNA for the CDR3: TGTGCCAGCAGCCGATACGACACCGGGGAGCTGTTTTTT. Translating gives CASSRYDTGELFF.

This clonotype has more than one count but fewer than ten. One junction end does not reproduce the germline sequence, and a read error may be involved. The chain joins TRBV2 to TRBJ2-3; TRBD2 matches at 12 bases. The germline V gene has CDR1 SNHLY and CDR2 FYNNEI. The length of the CDR3 is 15 residues. The CDR3 nucleotides are TGCACAGCCACTCGACTAGCGGGAGTCAGGGATACGCAGTATTTT. Amino acid sequence: CTATRLAGVRDTQYF.

There are a few counts of this clonotype. The V and J genes are TRBV4-3 and TRBJ2-2; 7 bases fit TRBD2. The junction had 4 bases not matched to a gene; V was cut back by 1 base and J by 2 bases. This CDR3 is 16 amino acids long. The germline V gene has CDR1 LGHNA and CDR2 YSLEER. CDR3 sequence (DNA): TGCGCCAGCAGCCAAGGGGGGACTATTAACACCGGGGAGCTGTTTTTT. This codes for CASSQGGTINTGELFF.

The V and J genes are TRBV7-2 and TRBJ2-7; D unclear. Trimming took 6 bases from V and 6 from J, leaving 15 bases between them. This CDR3 is 13 amino acids long. Germline CDR1 reads SGHTA; CDR2 reads FQGNSA. As DNA, the CDR3 is TGTGCCAGCAGTATCCCCCGTTTGGGCGAGCAGTACTTC. As protein: CASSIPRLGEQYF.

This clonotype was seen repeatedly, ten times or more. The chain uses TRBV9 and TRBJ1-1; no clear D gene. This CDR3 region has 15 residues. The ends were cut back, 1 base at V and 0 bases at J, with 10 bases in the middle. The V gene's germline CDR1 is SGDLS and CDR2 YYNGEE. This CDR3 is CASSVMGNLNTEAFF. CDR3 nucleotide sequence: TGTGCCAGCAGCGTAATGGGGAACTTGAACACTGAAGCTTTCTTT. The full variable domain, with the rest looked up from reference TRBV9 and TRBJ1-1, is DSGVTQTPKHLITATGQRVTLRCSPRSGDLSVYWYQQSLDQGLQFLIQYYNGEERAKGNILERFSAQQFPDLHSELNLSSLELGDSALYFCASSVMGNLNTEAFFGQGTRLTVV.

This chain links TRBV4-3 with TRBJ2-5; possibly TRBD1 for D (6 bases). Germline V gives CDR1 LGHNA, CDR2 YSLEER. CDR3 size: 15 residues. Trimming pared 4 bases from V and 5 bases from J, leaving 17 bases between. In nucleotides, the CDR3 is TGCGCCAGCAGCCGAAACTCGGGGCAGGGGGAGACCCAGTACTTC. Protein sequence: CASSRNSGQGETQYF.